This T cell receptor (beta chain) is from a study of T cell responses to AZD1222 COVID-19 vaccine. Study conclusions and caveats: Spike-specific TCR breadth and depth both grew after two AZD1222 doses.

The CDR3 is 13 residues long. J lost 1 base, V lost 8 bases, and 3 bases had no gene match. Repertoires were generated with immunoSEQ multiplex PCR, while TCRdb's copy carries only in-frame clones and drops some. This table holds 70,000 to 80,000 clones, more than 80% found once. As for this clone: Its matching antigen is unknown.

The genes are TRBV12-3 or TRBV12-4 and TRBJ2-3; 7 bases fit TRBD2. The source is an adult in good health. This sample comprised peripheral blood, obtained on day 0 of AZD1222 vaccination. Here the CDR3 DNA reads TGTGCCAGCTATCTAGCGGGCACAGATACGCAGTATTTT. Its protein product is CASYLAGTDTQYF.